A single sample is the source of the 2 T cell receptor beta chains below, sequenced in a study of cytomegalovirus exposure and HLA in healthy donors (dated by TCRdb to about 2017). Library construction relied on the immunoSEQ multiplex PCR assay. For the multiplex PCR, a mixture combining 60 forward primers for TCR Vbeta segments and 13 reverse primers for TCR Jbeta segments was used. What TCRdb holds here is the immuneACCESS table cut down to in-frame rearrangements. Part of the clones is not present; checked against another copy, under half of the missing clones reflect an unresolved V gene, and the others are unexplained. In this sample the table shows roughly 160,000 clones, approximately 84% of which occur a single time. 0.35% to 0.45% of the sample lies in the top ten. The sample comprised PBMCs. These TCRs come from a boy aged 2-9 years in good health and CMV-seronegative.

DNA for the CDR3: TGTGCCAGCAGGGGACAGGGCGGAAATCAGCCCCAGCATTTT. It specifies CASRGQGGNQPQHF. The chain recombines TRBV27 with TRBJ1-5; the match to TRBD1 covers 9 bases. Germline V gives CDR1 MNHEY, CDR2 SMNVEV (reference sequence). The CDR3 runs to 14 residues. V gave up 6 bases and J gave up 4 bases; unmatched junction bases: 4.

J is TRBJ2-7 and V is TRBV5-1, with TRBD2 matching over 9 bases. The CDR3 has 16 amino acids. Germline values: CDR1 SGHRS, CDR2 YFSETQ. V dropped 0 bases and J dropped 0; count of bases not matched to a gene: 4. This chain's CDR3 is CASSLGLAGRSYEQYF. The CDR3 DNA sequence: TGCGCCAGCAGCTTGGGGCTAGCGGGACGCTCCTACGAGCAGTACTTC.